This TCR beta chain was documented in a study of T cell repertoires in cytomegalovirus infection. Study context: HLA-C-restricted CMV epitopes, recently identified, and well-studied HLA-B-restricted ones were used by the study.

Many counts were recorded for this clonotype. The target antigen is unknown. TCRdb re-called the reads with MiXCR, one entry per CDR3 protein. This sample yields about 770,000 distinct CDR3 sequences, of which 25% to 35% are seen a single time; less than 15% belongs to the top ten. CDR3 length: 13 residues. The trim removed 8 bases at V and 3 bases at J, leaving 7 bases unmatched. CDR1 SGHTA and CDR2 FQGNSA come from the germline V gene. The chain combines TRBV7-2 with TRBJ2-7; 7 nucleotides align to TRBD2. The source of this sequence is a human donor in good health (CMV status not recorded). Some clones in this sample may be carry-over from other donors' samples. The sample consisted of cultured CD8+ T cells from PBMCs, taken from culture after CMV antigen stimulation. CDR3 coding DNA: TGTGCCAGCGCCGGGACTAATATCTACGAGCAGTACTTC. This sequence encodes CASAGTNIYEQYF. Full variable domain (missing parts from reference TRBV7-2 and TRBJ2-7): GAGVSQSPSNKVTEKGKDVELRCDPISGHTALYWYRQSLGQGLEFLIYFQGNSAPDKSGLPSDRFSAERTGGSVSTLTIQRTQQEDSAVYLCASAGTNIYEQYFGPGTRLTVT.